The rows below give T cell receptor beta chains drawn from one sample of a study of siplizumab effects on memory and regulatory T cells. Method: immunoSEQ multiplex PCR; TCRdb's copy keeps in-frame clones and lacks some. Of about 100,000 clones in the sample, 80% to 95% were seen once. Sequencing was done on a sample of CD4+ T cells sorted from blood. All receptors derive from a human donor in good health. The CDR3 runs from the conserved cysteine through the conserved F or W. D genes are given only for firm matches. Size is omitted from some rows. Given values are once, few, many or a class for expanded clones.

v_call	j_call	clone_size	d_call	cdr3_aa	cdr3_nt
TRBV19	TRBJ2-3	-	-	CASSQGQFTDTQYF	TGTGCCAGTAGTCAGGGACAATTCACAGATACGCAGTATTTT
TRBV18	TRBJ2-5	-	-	CASSPNRGGEETQYF	TGTGCCAGCTCACCAAATAGGGGGGGCGAAGAGACCCAGTACTTC
TRBV7-6	TRBJ2-7	-	-	CASTTNSGTFYEQYF	TGTGCCAGCACCACAAATAGCGGAACTTTCTACGAGCAGTACTTC
TRBV4-1	TRBJ1-5	-	-	CASSPFLGGDHQPQHF	TGCGCCAGCAGCCCGTTTCTCGGGGGCGATCATCAGCCCCAGCATTTT
TRBV5-1	TRBJ2-5	-	TRBD1	CASSLGGTGSRSQETQYF	TGCGCCAGCAGCTTGGGAGGGACAGGGTCCCGGTCGCAAGAGACCCAGTACTTC
TRBV20-1	TRBJ2-3	once	-	CSADFSDTQYF	TGCAGTGCCGACTTTTCGGATACGCAGTATTTT
TRBV19	TRBJ2-2	-	-	CASSKGRIGGELFF	TGTGCCAGTAGTAAGGGCAGGATCGGCGGGGAGCTGTTTTTT
TRBV7-2	TRBJ2-5	once	TRBD2	CASSKGLAGGYETQYF	TGTGCCAGCAGCAAGGGACTAGCGGGGGGCTATGAGACCCAGTACTTC
TRBV10-1	TRBJ1-1	few	-	CASREGMNTEAFF	TGCGCCAGCAGGGAGGGAATGAACACTGAAGCTTTCTTT
TRBV2	TRBJ2-1	-	-	CASSTTQGHEQFF	TGTGCCAGCAGTACGACCCAGGGGCATGAGCAGTTCTTC
TRBV18	TRBJ1-5	-	TRBD1	CASSPNRGRGSNQPQHF	TGTGCCAGCTCACCCAACCGGGGCAGGGGGTCCAATCAGCCCCAGCATTTT
TRBV5-1	TRBJ2-2	-	TRBD1	CASSPTPQGETGELFF	TGCGCCAGCAGCCCGACGCCACAGGGGGAAACCGGGGAGCTGTTTTTT
TRBV30	TRBJ2-2	-	-	CAWLRQFGLFF	TGTGCCTGGCTACGACAATTCGGGCTGTTTTTT
TRBV19	TRBJ2-1	-	-	CASSTGGTLNEQFF	TGTGCCAGTAGTACCGGGGGAACCCTCAATGAGCAGTTCTTC
TRBV10-3	TRBJ2-7	-	-	CAISEVLSYEQYF	TGTGCCATCAGTGAGGTACTTTCGTACGAGCAGTACTTC
TRBV4-1	TRBJ2-5	-	-	CASSQVGGLRETQYF	TGCGCCAGCAGCCAAGTCGGGGGGCTCCGAGAGACCCAGTACTTC
TRBV19	TRBJ2-2	-	-	CASSNPGASGELFF	TGTGCCAGTAGTAATCCAGGGGCGTCCGGGGAGCTGTTTTTT
TRBV11-2	TRBJ2-3	-	-	CASSFLEGDTQYF	TGTGCCAGCAGCTTCCTAGAGGGAGATACGCAGTATTTT
TRBV6-1	TRBJ2-7	-	-	CASSEPGTYEQYF	TGTGCCAGCAGTGAACCGGGGACCTACGAGCAGTACTTC
TRBV5-1	TRBJ2-2	-	TRBD2	CASSLEMAGGPGTGELFF	TGCGCCAGCAGCTTGGAAATGGCGGGGGGGCCGGGAACCGGGGAGCTGTTTTTT
TRBV7-9	TRBJ1-1	-	-	CASSWGGTTEAFF	TGTGCCAGCAGCTGGGGAGGGACCACTGAAGCTTTCTTT
TRBV21-1	TRBJ2-7	-	-	CASGTLNSSYEQYF	TGTGCCAGTGGGACATTGAATAGCTCATACGAGCAGTACTTC
TRBV25-1	TRBJ2-5	-	-	CASSESPVQETQYF	TGTGCCAGCAGTGAATCCCCAGTTCAAGAGACCCAGTACTTC
TRBV7-6	TRBJ1-5	-	-	CASSLTPGNQPQHF	TGTGCCAGCAGCTTAACACCTGGCAATCAGCCCCAGCATTTT
TRBV14	TRBJ2-7	-	TRBD1	CASSDRQGPYEQYF	TGTGCCAGCAGCGATAGACAGGGGCCCTACGAGCAGTACTTC
TRBV2	TRBJ2-5	-	-	CASSEEGNRGATQYF	TGTGCCAGCAGTGAAGAGGGTAACCGGGGAGCGACCCAGTACTTC
TRBV10-3	TRBJ1-3	-	-	CAITDRQPGNTIYF	TGTGCCATCACCGACAGACAGCCCGGAAACACCATATATTTT
TRBV18	TRBJ1-2	-	TRBD1	CASSPAAGGEYGYTF	TGTGCCAGCTCACCGGCCGCAGGGGGGGAATATGGCTACACCTTC
TRBV28	TRBJ1-1	-	-	CASSLGQVNTEAFF	TGTGCCAGCAGCCTGGGGCAAGTGAACACTGAAGCTTTCTTT
TRBV28	TRBJ2-3	once	TRBD2	CASTKAGGPVDTQYF	TGTGCCAGCACCAAAGCGGGGGGGCCAGTAGATACGCAGTATTTT